These 30 T cell receptor beta chains were all obtained from the same sample, sequenced in a study of Ad26.COV2.S vaccination and SARS-CoV-2 variants. Data came from immunoSEQ multiplex PCR; TCRdb stores just in-frame clones and leaves some out. The table includes about half a million clones, 80% to 90% detected once. Treatment in this sample: some 20 received Ad26.COV2.S at low or high dose, single or two shots; 5 received placebo; per-sample allocation not given. The samples date from day 63 after the first vaccine or placebo injection. The sequenced sample was peripheral blood, obtained in a trial of Ad26.COV2.S vaccine versus placebo. These receptors all stem from a person between 18 and 60 years old who received the Ad26.COV2.S COVID-19 vaccine or a placebo.

The V and J genes are TRBV5-1 and TRBJ2-5, with 15 bases fitting TRBD2. Germline CDR1 reads SGHRS; CDR2 reads YFSETQ. J lost 7 bases, V lost 4 bases, and 17 bases had no gene match. The CDR3 loop spans 19 amino acids. For the CDR3, the DNA is TGCGCCAGCAGCATTTGGACTAGCGGGAGGGCCGGGGGGCCGGGGACCCAGTACTTC. It is translated as CASSIWTSGRAGGPGTQYF. Together with reference TRBV5-1 and TRBJ2-5, the CDR3 gives the full variable domain: KAGVTQTPRYLIKTRGQQVTLSCSPISGHRSVSWYQQTPGQGLQFLFEYFSETQRNKGNFPGRFSGRQFSNSRSEMNVSTLELGDSALYLCASSIWTSGRAGGPGTQYFGPGTRLLVL.

The chain employs TRBV18 and TRBJ1-4; 8 positions agree with TRBD1. J was trimmed by 3 bases and V by 4 bases; bases with no gene match: 4. Germline V gene lookup returns CDR1 KGHSH and CDR2 LQKENI. The CDR3 has 15 residues. DNA of the CDR3: TGTGCCAGCTCACTACAGACAGGGGCTAATGAAAAACTGTTTTTT. It encodes CASSLQTGANEKLFF.

V is TRBV2 and J is TRBJ2-7; D tentatively fits TRBD1 or TRBD2 (5 bases each). Germline CDR1 SNHLY, CDR2 FYNNEI. V lost 5 bases, J lost 7 bases, and 12 bases lay in between. This CDR3 region has 12 residues. Here the CDR3 reads CASSSQGREQYF. CDR3 DNA sequence: TGTGCCAGCAGTTCGCAGGGACGGGAGCAGTACTTC.

The chain employs TRBV4-2 and TRBJ2-7; no clear D. Germline CDR1 and CDR2: LGHNA and YNFKEQ. The CDR3 runs 13 residues. V lost 5 bases and J 6 bases, leaving 14 bases between the germline ends. In nucleotides, the CDR3 is TGTGCCAGCAGCGAAGCCAGTCTTGCCGAGCAGTACTTC. It translates to CASSEASLAEQYF.

A few counts support this clone. The sample contains more than one DNA sequence encoding this CDR3. The J gene is TRBJ1-2, the V gene TRBV5-4; maybe TRBD1 (5 bases). The CDR3 has 13 amino acids. Germline CDR1 and CDR2: SGHNT and YYREEE (reference sequence). V shed 0 bases and J shed 2 bases, with 5 bases lying between them. The CDR3 region is CASSLGGNYGYTF. In DNA form, the CDR3 reads TGTGCCAGCAGCTTGGGGGGGAACTATGGCTACACCTTC.

The chain is built from TRBV19 and TRBJ2-7; TRBD2 matches 7 bases. Germline-derived CDR1 and CDR2 are LNHDA and SQIVND (reference sequence). This CDR3 region has 15 residues. Trimming at V came to 6 bases and at J to 0 bases, leaving 8 bases not matched to a gene. The chain's CDR3 is CASSLGTSVSYEQYF. As DNA, the CDR3 is TGTGCCAGTAGCCTTGGAACTAGCGTCTCCTACGAGCAGTACTTC.

The V gene is TRBV27, the J gene TRBJ2-3; 7 nucleotides match TRBD2. The CDR3 loop spans 14 amino acids. Germline V gene sequence: CDR1 MNHEY, CDR2 SMNVEV (reference sequence). The J segment lost 2 bases and the V segment lost 6 bases, leaving 5 bases of the junction unmatched. Written as DNA, the CDR3 is TGTGCCAGCAGACCAGCGGGACTCACAGATACGCAGTATTTT. Translated: CASRPAGLTDTQYF.

V gene TRBV5-1 combines with J gene TRBJ2-3, with TRBD1 identical over 7 bases. With 0 bases clipped from V and 0 bases from J, the junction kept 1 base outside the gene matches. The germline gives CDR1 SGHRS, CDR2 YFSETQ. The CDR3 contains 15 residues. As DNA, the CDR3 is TGCGCCAGCAGCTTGGGACAGGGAAGCACAGATACGCAGTATTTT. Protein product: CASSLGQGSTDTQYF.

V usage is TRBV7-9 and J usage is TRBJ2-2; TRBD1 or TRBD2 may be the D gene (5 bases each). The CDR3 is 15 amino acids. V lost 2 bases and J 6 bases, leaving 13 bases between the germline ends. CDR1 and CDR2 (germline): SEHNR, FQNEAQ (reference sequence). CDR3: CASSLSGDVSGELFF. CDR3 nucleotide sequence: TGTGCCAGCAGCTTAAGTGGGGACGTGTCCGGGGAGCTGTTTTTT.

This clone was seen only once. The chain combines TRBV10-3 with TRBJ2-3; D not resolved. The V end lost 6 bases, the J end lost 3 bases, and 10 bases lay between the germline ends. Germline V gene sequence: CDR1 ENHRY, CDR2 SYGVKD. This CDR3 is built from 13 residues. DNA of the CDR3: TGTGCCATCAGGACCGCCGAAACAGATACGCAGTATTTT. It translates to CAIRTAETDTQYF.

This chain uses TRBV12-3 or TRBV12-4 with TRBJ2-2, with TRBD2 as a possible D gene (5 bases). Trimming took 3 bases from V and 7 from J, leaving 9 bases between them. This CDR3 spans 13 amino acids. For the CDR3, the DNA is TGTGCCAGCAGTTTCTTGGAGGTCGGGGAGCTGTTTTTT. It encodes CASSFLEVGELFF.

This chain joins TRBV14 and TRBJ2-1; 7 bases are shared with TRBD2. The V gene's germline CDR1 is SGHDN and CDR2 FVKESK. The V and J ends lost 0 bases and 9 bases, in that order; junction bases with no gene match: 11. CDR3 size: 16 residues. This chain's CDR3 is CASSQDLGAGPAEQFF. The CDR3 DNA reads as TGTGCCAGCAGCCAAGATCTTGGAGCGGGACCAGCTGAGCAGTTCTTC. The whole variable domain, remainder taken from reference TRBV14 and TRBJ2-1, is EAGVTQFPSHSVIEKGQTVTLRCDPISGHDNLYWYRRVMGKEIKFLLHFVKESKQDESGMPNNRFLAERTGGTYSTLKVQPAELEDSGVYFCASSQDLGAGPAEQFFGPGTRLTVL.

This chain connects TRBV7-9 to TRBJ2-7; no definite D call. The germline V gene encodes CDR1 SEHNR and CDR2 FQNEAQ (reference sequence). V lost 2 bases, J lost 3 bases, and 14 bases lay in between. The CDR3 has 15 residues. DNA of the CDR3: TGTGCCAGCAGCTTATATGACGGAGCGATCTACGAGCAGTACTTC. This codes for CASSLYDGAIYEQYF.

V and J are TRBV3-1 (or the pseudogene TRBV3-2) and TRBJ1-1, with D tentatively TRBD1 (5 bases). The CDR3 spans 17 residues. Trimming pared 3 bases from V and 1 base from J, leaving 18 bases between. Germline assignment: CDR1 LGHDT and CDR2 YNNKEL (reference sequence). CDR3 region: CASSHSLVEGWNTEAFF. The CDR3 bases are TGTGCCAGCAGCCACTCCCTGGTGGAGGGGTGGAACACTGAAGCTTTCTTT.

The chain combines TRBV27 with TRBJ2-2, with 9 bases aligning to TRBD2. This CDR3 comprises 17 residues. Germline CDR1 reads MNHEY; CDR2 reads SMNVEV (reference sequence). Germline trimming cut 6 bases from V and 5 bases from J; bases unmatched to any gene: 13. CDR3 coding DNA: TGTGCCAGCAGCCCGTGGGGGCTAGCGGGGTCGACCGGGGAGCTGTTTTTT. Translation: CASSPWGLAGSTGELFF.

CDR3 loop: CASSLYTPSGGLYGYTF. DNA of the CDR3: TGTGCCAGCAGTTTATATACCCCTTCGGGGGGACTCTATGGCTACACCTTC. The J gene is TRBJ1-2, the V gene TRBV28; tentatively, D is TRBD1 (5 bases). V lost 1 base, J lost 4 bases, and 19 bases lay in between. This CDR3 comprises 17 residues. Germline V gene data show CDR1 as MDHEN and CDR2 as SYDVKM.

The chain employs TRBV5-1 and TRBJ2-1; tentative D call: TRBD2 (6 bases). V dropped 4 bases and J dropped 2 bases, with 13 bases sitting between them. Germline V lookup: CDR1 SGHRS, CDR2 YFSETQ. This CDR3 spans 15 amino acids. The CDR3 DNA reads as TGCGCCAGCAGCGATCCTAGCGTTACCTACAATGAGCAGTTCTTC. Its protein product is CASSDPSVTYNEQFF.

Concerning this clone: This could be a read error, since a much larger clone is one nucleotide away. Other DNA sequences from this sample encode an identical CDR3 as well. The V and J genes are TRBV28 and TRBJ2-3, with D maybe TRBD2 (5 bases). The CDR3 is 14 residues long. The ends were cut back, 3 bases at V and 0 bases at J, with 7 bases in the middle. CDR1 and CDR2 (germline): MDHEN, SYDVKM. For the CDR3, the DNA is TGTGCCAGCAGTTTTGGCGGGAGCACAGATACGCAGTATTTT. This translates into CASSFGGSTDTQYF.

V is TRBV9 and J is TRBJ2-7; the D is unclear. Per the germline V gene, CDR1 is SGDLS and CDR2 is YYNGEE. V was cut by 0 bases and J by 3 bases, with 7 bases left in between. CDR3 size: 13 residues. As DNA, the CDR3 is TGTGCCAGCAGCGTAGGGTCGGACTACGAGCAGTACTTC. It codes for CASSVGSDYEQYF.

The V call is TRBV11-2, the J call TRBJ2-7; the D call may be TRBD1 or TRBD2 (5 bases each). The germline V gene has CDR1 SGHAT and CDR2 FQNNGV. The V gene lost 5 bases and the J gene lost 6 bases, with 11 bases spanning the gap. The CDR3 is 12 amino acids. Here the CDR3 DNA reads TGTGCCAGCAGCCCGAACGGGGCCGAGCAGTACTTC. As protein: CASSPNGAEQYF.

The chain joins TRBV2 to TRBJ2-7, with D possibly TRBD1 on 6 matching bases. The CDR3 loop spans 12 amino acids. The ends were cut back, 10 bases at V and 2 bases at J, with 12 bases in the middle. Germline CDR1 is SNHLY and CDR2 is FYNNEI. For the CDR3, the DNA is TGTGCCATCCGGGACACCACCTACGAGCAGTACTTC. Its translation: CAIRDTTYEQYF.

Many counts were recorded for this clone. The chain links TRBV25-1 to TRBJ2-7, with 7 nucleotides matching TRBD1. The germline gives CDR1 MGHDK, CDR2 SYGVNS. The CDR3 runs 15 residues. V was pared by 4 bases and J by 5 bases, with 11 bases of the junction left unmatched. The CDR3 sequence: CASSGRPGTVDEQYF. The CDR3 coding sequence is TGTGCCAGCAGTGGCCGTCCCGGGACAGTGGACGAGCAGTACTTC.

The chain joins TRBV18 to TRBJ1-1; 7 positions agree with TRBD1. Germline V gene sequence: CDR1 KGHSH, CDR2 LQKENI. V was pared by 2 bases and J by 2 bases, with 8 bases of the junction left unmatched. The CDR3 is made up of 16 amino acids. CDR3 in DNA: TGTGCCAGCTCACCAAGGATCACAGGGGAAAACACTGAAGCTTTCTTT. Its translation is CASSPRITGENTEAFF.

This clone is a singleton in its sample. V and J are TRBV19 and TRBJ1-1, with D perhaps matching TRBD1 (5 bases). V was shortened by 9 bases and J by 4 bases, with 15 bases between the two germline ends. The length of the CDR3 is 13 residues. Germline V gene data show CDR1 as LNHDA and CDR2 as SQIVND (reference sequence). The CDR3 reads CASETELGTEAFF. The DNA of the CDR3 is TGTGCCAGCGAGACAGAGTTAGGCACTGAAGCTTTCTTT.

This chain connects TRBV11-2 to TRBJ1-1; 9 nucleotides agree with TRBD1. CDR1 SGHAT and CDR2 FQNNGV come from the germline V gene. CDR3 length: 14 residues. Trimming at V came to 7 bases and at J to 1 base, leaving 4 bases not matched to a gene. The CDR3 loop reads CASTAGQGNTEAFF. DNA of the CDR3: TGTGCCAGCACCGCGGGACAGGGGAACACTGAAGCTTTCTTT.

This clone appeared once. J is TRBJ1-1 and V is TRBV5-4; D unresolved. Per germline, CDR1 SGHNT and CDR2 YYREEE (reference sequence). The V end was cut by 2 bases, the J end by 0 bases, with 8 bases between. The CDR3 loop spans 14 amino acids. The CDR3 spells CASSFLGMNTEAFF. As DNA, the CDR3 is TGTGCCAGCAGCTTTCTGGGCATGAACACTGAAGCTTTCTTT.

This chain links TRBV3-1 (or the pseudogene TRBV3-2) with TRBJ1-4; the match to TRBD1 covers 8 bases. Germline-derived CDR1 and CDR2 are LGHDT and YNNKEL (reference sequence). The CDR3 extends over 16 amino acids. With 0 bases clipped from V and 9 bases from J, the junction kept 9 bases outside the gene matches. CDR3 sequence: CASSQDMDRVSKKLFF. CDR3 nucleotides: TGTGCCAGCAGCCAAGATATGGACAGGGTCTCGAAAAAACTGTTTTTT.

This clone was counted a few times. CDR3 nucleotides: TGTGCCACTACACAGAAACCTTATAGCAATCAGCCCCAGCATTTT. Translation gives CATTQKPYSNQPQHF. The chain is built from TRBV19 and TRBJ1-5; D not resolved. The CDR3 extends over 15 amino acids. Germline V gene sequence: CDR1 LNHDA, CDR2 SQIVND (reference sequence). Trimming removed 10 bases from V and 0 bases from J, with 16 bases in between. The whole variable domain, remainder taken from reference TRBV19 and TRBJ1-5, is DGGITQSPKYLFRKEGQNVTLSCEQNLNHDAMYWYRQDPGQGLRLIYYSQIVNDFQKGDIAEGYSVSREKKESFPLTVTSAQKNPTAFYLCATTQKPYSNQPQHFGDGTRLSIL.

The rearrangement uses TRBV27 and TRBJ2-7; no clear D gene. CDR3 length equals 13 residues. V was cut by 1 base and J by 3 bases, with 7 bases left in between. Per germline, CDR1 MNHEY and CDR2 SMNVEV (reference sequence). The CDR3 DNA sequence: TGTGCCAGCAGTTTATACCCCTACTACGAGCAGTACTTC. This gives the protein CASSLYPYYEQYF.

This chain joins TRBV7-9 and TRBJ1-2; D unclear. The germline V gene has CDR1 SEHNR and CDR2 FQNEAQ (reference sequence). The CDR3 is 14 residues long. Trimming removed 1 base at V and 1 base at J, with 7 bases between. The CDR3 nucleotides read TGTGCCAGCAGCTTAGGAGAGATTAACTATGGCTACACCTTC. Translating it yields CASSLGEINYGYTF.